This TCR beta chain was recovered during a study of CD8 T cells in Susac syndrome. This clonotype was counted once. RNA totalling about 0.45 to 1 ug underwent reverse transcription with random hexamers. One entry per CDR3 protein results from TCRdb running MiXCR on the immunoSEQ multiplex PCR reads. The table includes about 240,000 distinct CDR3 sequences, roughly 95% detected once. V lost 6 bases and J 0 bases, leaving 14 bases between the germline ends. This CDR3 has 15 amino acids. CDR1 SNHLY and CDR2 FYNNEI come from the germline V gene. This sequence joins TRBV2 and TRBJ2-5; D gene uncertain. The receptor's source is a human donor with Susac syndrome. The specimen sequenced was CD4+ T cells from PBMCs. In DNA form, the CDR3 reads TGTGCCAGCAGCGAACGGAGCTGGGACCAAGAGACCCAGTACTTC. This codes for CASSERSWDQETQYF.